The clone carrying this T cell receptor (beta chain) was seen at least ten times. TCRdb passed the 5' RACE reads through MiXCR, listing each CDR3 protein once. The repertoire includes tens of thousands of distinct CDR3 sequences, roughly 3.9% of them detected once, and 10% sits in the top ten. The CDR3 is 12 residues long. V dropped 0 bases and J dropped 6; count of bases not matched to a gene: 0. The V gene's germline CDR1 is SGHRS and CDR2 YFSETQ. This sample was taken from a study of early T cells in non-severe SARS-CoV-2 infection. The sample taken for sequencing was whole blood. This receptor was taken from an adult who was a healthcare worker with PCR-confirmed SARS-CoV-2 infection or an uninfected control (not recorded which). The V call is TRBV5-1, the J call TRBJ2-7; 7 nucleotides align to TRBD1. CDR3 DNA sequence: TGCGCCAGCAGCTTGGCAGGGGGCGAGCAGTACTTC. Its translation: CASSLAGGEQYF.